The 17 T cell receptor beta chains presented below share a single source sample, sequenced in a study of CD8+CD57+ T cells in acquired aplastic anemia. Patients chosen for sequencing had CD8+CD57+ cells that had expanded, as shown by flow cytometry. The TCR beta profiling, which covered VDJ combination and CDR3 sequence, was carried out using genomic DNA as the template. TCRdb passed the reads through MiXCR, listing each CDR3 protein once. Seen here are around 250,000 distinct CDR3 sequences, about 80% observed once, and the top ten hold 42%. Source material: sorted CD4+, CD8+, or CD8+CD57+ T cells (not recorded which) from PBMCs. These receptor sequences come from a human donor with aplastic anemia.

The gene calls are TRBV6-5 and TRBJ1-6, with 7 bases that match TRBD1. The CDR3 contains 14 residues. Germline trimming cut 6 bases from V and 7 bases from J; bases unmatched to any gene: 6. CDR1 is MNHEY and CDR2 is SVGAGI in the germline V gene. The CDR3 DNA sequence: TGTGCCAGCAGCCAGGGGGGCGGCAATTCACCCCTCCACTTT. Protein product: CASSQGGGNSPLHF.

About this clonotype itself: One junction end disagrees with the germline gene, perhaps due to a read error. The V and J genes are TRBV7-4 and TRBJ2-7; 7 nucleotides line up with TRBD2. The CDR3 has 14 residues. Germline assignment: CDR1 SGHVT and CDR2 SQSDAQ. CDR3 nucleotide sequence: TGTGCCAGCAGCATCACGGGAGGTTCCGATACGCAGTATTTC. As protein: CASSITGGSDTQYF.

This clonotype was counted between two and nine times. The chain couples TRBV2 to TRBJ2-7; TRBD2 matches 10 bases. The CDR3 is made up of 14 amino acids. Germline loops: CDR1 SNHLY, CDR2 FYNNEI. Trimming cost V 5 bases and J 4 bases; bases outside gene matches: 5. The CDR3 DNA sequence: TGTGCCAGCAGTTTAGCGGGGGGAAGGTACGAGCAGTACGTC. Its translation is CASSLAGGRYEQYV.

The V and J genes are TRBV7-8 and TRBJ2-2, with a weak D call TRBD1 (7 bases). V dropped 5 bases and J dropped 10 bases, with 23 bases sitting between them. CDR1 is SGHVS and CDR2 is FQNEAQ in the germline V gene. CDR3 size: 16 residues. CDR3 in amino acids: CASSIGGGTDTQELFF. The DNA for the CDR3 is TGTGCCAGCAGCATAGGGGGCGGGACAGACACCCAGGAGCTGTTTTTT.

This sequence joins TRBV7-9 and TRBJ2-6; D is possibly TRBD1 or TRBD2 (5 bases each). The CDR3 is made up of 16 amino acids. The V and J ends lost 5 bases and 16 bases respectively, with 27 bases between them. Germline values: CDR1 SEHNR, CDR2 FQNEAQ (reference sequence). The CDR3 DNA is TGTGCCAGCAGCCAACTCGGGGACGCTGGGGCTAACTTTCTGACTTTC. Translation: CASSQLGDAGANFLTF.

The rearrangement joins TRBV7-8 to TRBJ2-3; D possibly matches TRBD1 or TRBD2 (5 bases each). Trimming stripped 3 bases from V and 15 bases from J, with 22 bases between. Germline loops: CDR1 SGHVS, CDR2 FQNEAQ. The CDR3 length is 14 residues. For the CDR3, the DNA is TGTGCCAGCAGCTTTGATGCAGACGGGGCTACGCTTTATTTT. Amino acid sequence: CASSFDADGATLYF.

The rearrangement joins TRBV20-1 to TRBJ2-1; TRBD2 matches 10 bases. CDR1 is DFQATT and CDR2 is SNEGSKA in the germline V gene (reference sequence). There are 15 residues in the CDR3. Trimming took 5 bases from V and 0 from J; bases not matched to a gene: 4. The CDR3 is CSARSSGSSYNEQFF. The CDR3 region has the DNA TGCAGTGCTCGATCTAGCGGGAGCTCCTACAATGAGCAGTTCTTC.

The V gene is TRBV5-5, the J gene TRBJ2-3, with 7 bases that match TRBD2. Germline V CDR1 and CDR2: SGHKS, YYEKEE (reference sequence). Germline trimming cut 7 bases from V and 5 bases from J; bases unmatched to any gene: 7. The CDR3 sequence is 13 residues long. CDR3 in amino acids: CASGVGGEDTQYF. DNA of the CDR3: TGTGCCAGCGGCGTGGGGGGGGAAGATACGCAGTATTTT.

This chain joins TRBV4-3 and TRBJ1-2; 9 bases align to TRBD1. CDR1 and CDR2 (germline): LGHNA, YSLEER. The V gene end was trimmed by 1 base and the J gene end by 7 bases; junction bases not matched to a gene: 4. This CDR3 has 14 residues. The CDR3 loop reads CASSQGTGVSGYTF. For the CDR3, the DNA is TGCGCCAGCAGCCAAGGGACAGGGGTGAGTGGCTACACCTTC.

Details on this clonotype: A junction boundary mismatches the germline segment, possibly from a read error. The genes are TRBV24-1 and TRBJ2-2, with a tentative D call TRBD2 (7 bases). From germline, CDR1 is KGHDR and CDR2 SFDVKD. There are 13 residues in the CDR3. As DNA, the CDR3 is TGTGCCACCTTGGCAGGGGTCACCGGGAGGCTGTCTTTT. Residues: CATLAGVTGRLSF.

The V and J genes are TRBV12-3 or TRBV12-4 and TRBJ1-1, with TRBD1 identical over 10 bases. CDR3 size: 18 residues. The trim removed 0 bases at V and 0 bases at J, leaving 7 bases unmatched. In DNA form, the CDR3 reads TGTGCCAGCAGTTTAGCGACTAGCGGGACAGGGGTGAACACTGAAGCTTTCTTT. Its translation is CASSLATSGTGVNTEAFF.

This chain links TRBV9 with TRBJ1-4; no clear D gene. The germline gives CDR1 SGDLS, CDR2 YYNGEE. Trimming took 5 bases from V and 6 from J, leaving 23 bases between them. CDR3 length: 17 residues. This chain's CDR3 is CASSECSEKQIYEKLFF. The DNA of the CDR3 is TGTGCCAGCAGTGAGTGTTCAGAAAAGCAAATTTATGAAAAACTGTTTTTT.

The DNA of the CDR3 is TGTGCCAGCAGCTTTCAACCAGGCGGGACGGGCCTTGCGTACGAGCAGTACGTC. This encodes CASSFQPGGTGLAYEQYV. The chain uses TRBV7-3 and TRBJ2-7; maybe TRBD2 (6 bases). The CDR3 is 18 residues long. V gave up 3 bases and J gave up 4 bases, with 25 bases separating them. Germline V lookup: CDR1 SGHTA, CDR2 FQGTGA.

This clonotype has just one count. The CDR3 does not end in the conserved phenylalanine or tryptophan, so this is likely a read error. It is unclear where the CDR3 begins or ends on the DNA, so no DNA is shown, and the CDR3 is as TCRdb lists it. The V and J genes are TRBV19 and TRBJ1-6. CDR1 LNHDA and CDR2 SQIVND come from the germline V gene (reference sequence). The CDR3 sequence runs 16 residues, both termini included. CDR3 region: CASSIANGGYNEPLYV.

This clonotype appeared once. The CDR3 DNA sequence: TGTGCCAGCAGTTTGGTCCACTACGAGCAGTACTTC. Translated: CASSLVHYEQYF. This chain joins TRBV12-3 or TRBV12-4 and TRBJ2-7; no firm D call. This CDR3 has 12 residues. V dropped 3 bases and J dropped 3 bases, with 6 bases sitting between them.

Concerning this clonotype itself: The CDR3 carries no conserved terminal phenylalanine or tryptophan, so it likely arises from a read error. The DNA is omitted, as the CDR3 cannot be located on it reliably, and the CDR3 follows TCRdb's listing. The chain recombines TRBV2 with TRBJ2-3; TRBD1 was called by the table and not checked on the DNA. The CDR3 length equals 14 residues, ends included. The germline V gene encodes CDR1 SNHLY and CDR2 FYNNEI. The CDR3 reads CASSSGTDTHNFCL.

V is TRBV7-9 and J is TRBJ1-2; possible D gene TRBD1, 6 bases. With 3 bases removed from V and 12 bases from J, the gap between germline ends came to 23 bases. Germline V gene data show CDR1 as SEHNR and CDR2 as FQNEAQ (reference sequence). This CDR3 has 15 amino acids. The CDR3 here is CASSLTGSGEYDDTF. Written as DNA, the CDR3 is TGTGCCAGCAGCTTGACAGGAAGCGGCGAGTATGATGACACCTTC.